The 7 T cell receptor beta chains below were found in one sample sequenced in a study of cytomegalovirus exposure and HLA in healthy donors. The PCR was carried out with 60 Vbeta primers and 13 Jbeta primers. TCRdb's table, derived via immunoSEQ multiplex PCR, lists solely in-frame clones and lacks some. The data hold 250,000 or so clones, with approximately 81% observed a single time. The sequencing sample was made of PBMCs. The receptors originated from a woman aged 55-75 years in good health and CMV-seropositive.

This rearrangement joins TRBV7-9 to TRBJ2-3; D not certain. Germline V gene lookup returns CDR1 SEHNR and CDR2 FQNEAQ (reference sequence). CDR3 length: 12 residues. V lost 4 bases and J lost 5, with 7 bases in between. The CDR3 DNA reads TGTGCCAGCAGCTCCTCCCTAGATACGCAGTATTTT. This codes for CASSSSLDTQYF.

The rearrangement links TRBV7-9 to TRBJ2-2, with 7 bases that match TRBD2. Germline V gene data show CDR1 as SEHNR and CDR2 as FQNEAQ (reference sequence). V trimming: 5 bases; J trimming: 2 bases; junction bases outside the gene matches: 8. The CDR3 has 16 residues. This chain's CDR3 is CASSTTGTINTGELFF. The CDR3 DNA follows: TGTGCCAGCAGCACCACCGGGACTATTAACACCGGGGAGCTGTTTTTT.

V is TRBV2 and J is TRBJ1-5, with TRBD1 as a possible D gene (5 bases). Trimming took 6 bases from V and 2 from J, leaving 17 bases between them. Germline loops: CDR1 SNHLY, CDR2 FYNNEI. The CDR3 is 16 amino acids. The CDR3 region is CASRIRVGLGNQPQHF. The CDR3 DNA is TGTGCCAGCAGGATCAGGGTGGGATTAGGCAATCAGCCCCAGCATTTT.

The chain links TRBV7-3 to TRBJ2-3; 13 nucleotides agree with TRBD2. CDR1 and CDR2 from the germline V gene are SGHTA and FQGTGA. V lost 6 bases and J lost 5; bases outside the gene matches: 2. CDR3 length: 14 residues. In DNA form, the CDR3 reads TGTGCCAGCAGTCGACTAGCGGGAGGAGATACGCAGTATTTT. Amino acids: CASSRLAGGDTQYF. The full variable domain, its missing parts supplied by reference TRBV7-3 and TRBJ2-3, is GAGVSQTPSNKVTEKGKYVELRCDPISGHTALYWYRQSLGQGPEFLIYFQGTGAADDSGLPNDRFFAVRPEGSVSTLKIQRTERGDSAVYLCASSRLAGGDTQYFGPGTRLTVL.

This chain connects TRBV18 to TRBJ2-7; the match to TRBD2 covers 7 bases. V shed 6 bases, J shed 0 bases, and the junction held 5 bases outside the gene matches. Germline V gene lookup returns CDR1 KGHSH and CDR2 LQKENI. This CDR3 region has 14 residues. The CDR3 coding sequence is TGTGCCAGCTCTCAAGCGGGAAGCTCCTACGAGCAGTACTTC. It yields the protein CASSQAGSSYEQYF. Full variable domain (missing parts from reference TRBV18 and TRBJ2-7): NAGVMQNPRHLVRRRGQEARLRCSPMKGHSHVYWYRQLPEEGLKFMVYLQKENIIDESGMPKERFSAEFPKEGPSILRIQQVVRGDSAAYFCASSQAGSSYEQYFGPGTRLTVT.

This sequence joins TRBV4-1 and TRBJ2-7; D is possibly TRBD2 (6 bases). Germline loops: CDR1 MGHRA, CDR2 YSYEKL. The length of the CDR3 is 17 residues. Trimming removed 1 base from V and 0 bases from J, with 16 bases in between. The CDR3 spells CASSQGGELRASYEQYF. CDR3 nucleotide sequence: TGCGCCAGCAGCCAAGGGGGGGAATTGCGAGCCTCCTACGAGCAGTACTTC.

This clone has just a few counts. The chain has TRBV6-6 and TRBJ1-3, with D uncertain. Germline-derived CDR1 and CDR2 are MNHNY and SVGAGI (reference sequence). V was shortened by 2 bases and J by 1 base, with 12 bases between the two germline ends. CDR3 length: 16 amino acids. The CDR3, as DNA: TGTGCCAGCAGTTACCCCCCGGTCAAGTCTGGAAACACCATATATTTT. Translation: CASSYPPVKSGNTIYF.